This T cell receptor beta chain is from a study of CD8 T cells in Susac syndrome. Across the whole study: Treatment status at blood draw for the Susac syndrome patients was therapy-naive, corticosteroids, or intravenous immunoglobulin alone.

Random hexamers were used to reverse transcribe roughly 0.45 to 1 ug of RNA. TCRdb reprocessed the immunoSEQ multiplex PCR reads with MiXCR, giving one entry per CDR3 protein. The sample holds 150,000 to 200,000 distinct CDR3 sequences; about 95% are singletons and the top ten take 0.099%. The V gene's germline CDR1 is MNHEY and CDR2 SVGAGI. The CDR3 spans 15 residues. With 2 bases clipped from V and 6 bases from J, the junction kept 8 bases outside the gene matches. The chain recombines TRBV6-5 with TRBJ2-7; 9 nucleotides align to TRBD1. The sequencing sample was made of CD4+ T cells from PBMCs. The source is a human donor with Susac syndrome. In nucleotides, the CDR3 is TGTGCCAGCAGTTACCCCGGGACAGGGCACGGCGAGCAGTACTTC. Translation gives CASSYPGTGHGEQYF.